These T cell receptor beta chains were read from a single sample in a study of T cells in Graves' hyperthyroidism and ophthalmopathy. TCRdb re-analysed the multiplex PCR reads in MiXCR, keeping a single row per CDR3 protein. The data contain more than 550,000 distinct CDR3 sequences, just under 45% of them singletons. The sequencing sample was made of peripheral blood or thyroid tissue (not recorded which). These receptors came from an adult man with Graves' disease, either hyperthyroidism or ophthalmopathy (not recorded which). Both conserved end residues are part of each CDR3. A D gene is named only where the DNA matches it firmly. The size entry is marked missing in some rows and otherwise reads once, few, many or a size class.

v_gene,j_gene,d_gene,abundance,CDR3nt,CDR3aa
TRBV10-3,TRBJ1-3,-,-,TGTGCCATCAGCTCGGGTAGCACCATATATTTT,CAISSGSTIYF
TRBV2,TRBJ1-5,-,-,TGTGCCAGCAGTTTGGGGGCAGCCCAGCATTTT,CASSLGAAQHF
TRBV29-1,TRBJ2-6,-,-,TGCAGTGCTAGAAACCCCGGGAGTGGGGCCAACGTCCTGACTTTC,CSARNPGSGANVLTF
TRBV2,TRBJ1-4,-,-,TGTGCCAGCACCCCGGACCTCTCTAATGAAAAACTGTTTTTT,CASTPDLSNEKLFF
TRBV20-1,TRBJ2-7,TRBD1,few,TGCAGTGCTAGACAGACTGGGACAGGGTCGTACGAGCAGTACTTC,CSARQTGTGSYEQYF
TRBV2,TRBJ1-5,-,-,TGTGCCAGCAGTGAAGCGCGACGCTCCGGGACAATCCATCAGCCCCAGCATTTT,CASSEARRSGTIHQPQHF
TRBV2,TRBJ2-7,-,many,TGTGCCAGCAGCCCCACGGGTGCCGAGCAGTACTTC,CASSPTGAEQYF
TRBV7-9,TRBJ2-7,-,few,TGTGCCAGCAGCTTCGAAGGGACTCTCAGTGTCGAGCAGTACTTC,CASSFEGTLSVEQYF
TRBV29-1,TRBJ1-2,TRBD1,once,TGCAGCGTTGCTGGACAGGGAATATACTATGGCTACACCTTC,CSVAGQGIYYGYTF
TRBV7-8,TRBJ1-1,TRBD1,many,TGTGCCAGCAGCCAACCAGGACAGGGGATGAACACTGAAGCTTTCTTT,CASSQPGQGMNTEAFF
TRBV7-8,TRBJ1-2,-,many,TGTGCCAGCAGCTATGTCGAGGGTTATGGCTACACCTTC,CASSYVEGYGYTF
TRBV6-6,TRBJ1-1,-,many,TGTGCCAGCAGTGAGGTGTTGAACACTGAAGCTTTCTTT,CASSEVLNTEAFF
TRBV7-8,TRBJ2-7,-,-,TGTGCCTGGAGCCCCGTGGGCGGCCAACCATTCTACGAGCAGTACTTC,CAWSPVGGQPFYEQYF
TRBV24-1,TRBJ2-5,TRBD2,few,TGTGCCACCAAACTAGCGGGAGAAGAGGCCCAGTACTTC,CATKLAGEEAQYF
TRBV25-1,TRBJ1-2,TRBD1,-,TGTGCCAGCAGTGTGGGACAGGCTGGGGGCTACACCTTC,CASSVGQAGGYTF
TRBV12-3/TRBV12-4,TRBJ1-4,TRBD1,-,TGTGCCAGCAGTTTAGAGGGACAGGGAGGTGAAAAACTGTTTTTT,CASSLEGQGGEKLFF
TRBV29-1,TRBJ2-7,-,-,TGCAGCGTCGTCCCCGACAGAACCTACGAGCAGTACTTC,CSVVPDRTYEQYF
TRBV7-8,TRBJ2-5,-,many,TGTGCCAGCAGCGGCAGGCCCTTTGTACAAGAGACCCAGTACTTC,CASSGRPFVQETQYF
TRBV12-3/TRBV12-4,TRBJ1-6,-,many,TGTGCCAGCAGTTTAATGGCGGACCGACCCCTCCACTTT,CASSLMADRPLHF
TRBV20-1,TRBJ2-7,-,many,TGCAGTGCTAGAGCCGGGAGCCTCGACGAGCAGTACTTC,CSARAGSLDEQYF
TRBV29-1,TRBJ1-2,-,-,TGCAGCGTCAGGGCCCGGGACGTAGTCTATGGCTACACCTTC,CSVRARDVVYGYTF
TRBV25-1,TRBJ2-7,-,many,TGTGCCAGCAGTGAATGGGGGGACGAGCAGTACTTC,CASSEWGDEQYF
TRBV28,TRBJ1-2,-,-,TGTGCCACTGAGGTAGATGGTGGCTACACCTTC,CATEVDGGYTF
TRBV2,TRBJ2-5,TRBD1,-,TGTGCCAGCAGTCCTTCGACAGGGGGAGAGACCCAGTACTTC,CASSPSTGGETQYF
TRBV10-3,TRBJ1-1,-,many,TGTGCCATCATGGACACCCTGAACACTGAAGCTTTCTTT,CAIMDTLNTEAFF
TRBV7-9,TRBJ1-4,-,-,TGTGCCAGCAGCTTAGAGGCGAGATCTCTGGCAACTAATGAAAAACTGTTTTTT,CASSLEARSLATNEKLFF
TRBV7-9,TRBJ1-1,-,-,TGTGCCAGCAGTCCCGGGTGGGGCAGCCCCATGAACACTGAAGCTTTCTTT,CASSPGWGSPMNTEAFF
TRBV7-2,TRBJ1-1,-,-,TGTGCCAGCAGTCGCGCACCGCAGGGGCCCTTAAACACTGAAGCTTTCTTT,CASSRAPQGPLNTEAFF
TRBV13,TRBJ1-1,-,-,TGTGCCAGCAGCTTCGGTAAGGCTGCACCGAGAGCTTTCTTT,CASSFGKAAPRAFF
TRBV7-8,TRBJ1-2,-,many,TGTGCCAGCAGCCACCTTTTAGGGAACTATGGCTACACCTTC,CASSHLLGNYGYTF
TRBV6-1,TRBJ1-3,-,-,TGTGCCAGCACTGGACAGCTCAACTCTGGAAACACCATATATTTT,CASTGQLNSGNTIYF
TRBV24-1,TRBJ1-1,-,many,TGTGCCACCAGTACCCCTGGGAACACTGAAGCTTTCTTT,CATSTPGNTEAFF
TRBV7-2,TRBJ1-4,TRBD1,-,TGTACCAGCAGCTTCCTTGGGACAGGGAGGGAAAAACTGTTTTTT,CTSSFLGTGREKLFF
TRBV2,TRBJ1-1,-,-,TGTGCCAGCAGATGGAGGGAGACTGAAGCTTTCTTT,CASRWRETEAFF
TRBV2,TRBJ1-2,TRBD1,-,TGTGCCAGCAGTCAGGGACAGGGAAACTACTATGGCTACACCTTC,CASSQGQGNYYGYTF
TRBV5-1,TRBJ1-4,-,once,TGCGCCAGCAGCTTGGGTTTAGTGTTGGATGAAAAACTGTTTTTT,CASSLGLVLDEKLFF
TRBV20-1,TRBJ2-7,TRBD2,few,TGCAGTGCTAGAGATCCACTAGCGTCTACCTACGAGCAGTACTTC,CSARDPLASTYEQYF
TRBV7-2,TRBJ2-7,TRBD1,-,TGTGCCAGCAGCTCGCGACAGGGGGTTGACTACGAGCAGTACTTC,CASSSRQGVDYEQYF
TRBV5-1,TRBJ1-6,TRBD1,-,TGCGCCAGCAGCTTGACACGGGACAGGGTAAATTCACCCCTCCACTTT,CASSLTRDRVNSPLHF
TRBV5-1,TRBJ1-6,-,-,TGCGCCAGCAGCCCGGACGTAAATTCACCCCTCCACTTT,CASSPDVNSPLHF
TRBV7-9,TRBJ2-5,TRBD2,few,TGTGCCAGCAGCCCCGGGACTAGCGGGGGGGACAAGACCCAGTACTTC,CASSPGTSGGDKTQYF
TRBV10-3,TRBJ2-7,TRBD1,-,TGTGCCATCAGTACAGGGGTGGTCGAGCAGTACTTC,CAISTGVVEQYF